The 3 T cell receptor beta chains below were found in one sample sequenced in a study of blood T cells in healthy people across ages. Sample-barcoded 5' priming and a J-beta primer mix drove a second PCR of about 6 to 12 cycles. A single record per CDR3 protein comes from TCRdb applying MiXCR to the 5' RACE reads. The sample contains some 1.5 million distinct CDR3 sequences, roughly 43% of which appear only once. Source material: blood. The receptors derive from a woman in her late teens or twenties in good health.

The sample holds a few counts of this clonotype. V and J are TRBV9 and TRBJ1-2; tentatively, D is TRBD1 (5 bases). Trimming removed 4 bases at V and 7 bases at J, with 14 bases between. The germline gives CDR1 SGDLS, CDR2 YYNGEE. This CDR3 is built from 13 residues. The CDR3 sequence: CASSTSPGLGYTF. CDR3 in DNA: TGTGCCAGCAGCACCTCCCCGGGGCTTGGCTACACCTTC.

The CDR3 loop reads CATDGRDYNEQFF. CDR3 coding DNA: TGTGCCACGGACGGGAGGGACTACAATGAGCAGTTCTTC. The genes are TRBV7-9 and TRBJ2-1; 8 positions match TRBD2. The junction had 5 bases not matched to a gene; V was cut back by 10 bases and J by 3 bases. The CDR3 loop spans 13 amino acids. Germline values: CDR1 SEHNR, CDR2 FQNEAQ (reference sequence). The variable domain in full, completed from reference TRBV7-9 and TRBJ2-1, reads DTGVSQNPRHKITKRGQNVTFRCDPISEHNRLYWYRQTLGQGPEFLTYFQNEAQLEKSRLLSDRFSAERPKGSFSTLEIQRTEQGDSAMYLCATDGRDYNEQFFGPGTRLTVL.

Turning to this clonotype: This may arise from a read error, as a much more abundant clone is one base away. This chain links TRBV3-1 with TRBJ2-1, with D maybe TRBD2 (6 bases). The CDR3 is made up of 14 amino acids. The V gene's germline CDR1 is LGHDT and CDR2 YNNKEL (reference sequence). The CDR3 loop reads CAGSPRLGHNEQFF. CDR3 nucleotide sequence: TGTGCCGGCAGCCCCCGACTAGGTCATAATGAGCAGTTCTTC.